What follows are 5 T cell receptor beta chains derived from one specimen sequenced in a study of cytomegalovirus exposure and HLA in healthy donors. This PCR relied on a set of 60 Vbeta primers and 13 Jbeta primers. Profiled with immunoSEQ multiplex PCR; TCRdb holds only in-frame clones, not every one. The sample holds more than 90,000 clones, about four fifths seen once. Specimen: PBMCs. The receptors originated from a woman aged 40 to 50 in good health and CMV-seronegative.

V gene TRBV25-1 combines with J gene TRBJ2-5; D uncertain. Trimming left V 4 bases short and J 1 base short, with 13 bases between. This CDR3 comprises 15 residues. Per the germline V gene, CDR1 is MGHDK and CDR2 is SYGVNS. The CDR3 sequence: CASSAPRPSQETQYF. The CDR3 DNA reads as TGTGCCAGCAGTGCCCCCAGGCCCTCCCAAGAGACCCAGTACTTC.

V and J are TRBV18 and TRBJ2-1, with D maybe TRBD2 (6 bases). The CDR3 runs 17 residues. Germline loops: CDR1 KGHSH, CDR2 LQKENI. V lost 3 bases, J lost 3 bases, and 18 bases lay in between. This CDR3 is CASSPYRTTKRYNEQFF. As DNA, the CDR3 is TGTGCCAGCTCACCCTACCGGACTACAAAGCGCTACAATGAGCAGTTCTTC.

V is TRBV10-3 and J is TRBJ2-5; 11 nucleotides align to TRBD2. The DNA end favors TRBJ2-7, so the J call may be wrong. This CDR3 region has 15 residues. Germline V gene data show CDR1 as ENHRY and CDR2 as SYGVKD. CDR3 DNA: TGTGCCATCAGGGAGGGACTAGCGGATTTCTACGAGCAGTACTTC. Its translation is CAIREGLADFYEQYF.

The chain combines TRBV11-3 with TRBJ2-1; 10 bases are a match to TRBD1. Germline V gene lookup returns CDR1 SGHNT and CDR2 YENEEA. With 3 bases clipped from V and 7 bases from J, the junction kept 9 bases outside the gene matches. The CDR3 is made up of 16 amino acids. This chain's CDR3 is CASSLAPGQGFNEQFF. The CDR3 DNA is TGTGCCAGCAGCTTGGCTCCGGGACAGGGGTTTAATGAGCAGTTCTTC.

V usage is TRBV5-4 and J usage is TRBJ1-5; D perhaps matches TRBD1 (6 bases). Germline V gives CDR1 SGHNT, CDR2 YYREEE (reference sequence). The CDR3 contains 16 residues. Trimming took 5 bases from V and 4 from J, leaving 19 bases between them. CDR3 loop: CASRQVNRVPNQPQHF. As DNA, the CDR3 is TGTGCCAGCAGACAGGTAAACAGGGTCCCGAATCAGCCCCAGCATTTT.